A single sample gave rise to the 7 T cell receptor beta chains below, sequenced in a study of T cell responses to AZD1222 COVID-19 vaccine. Method: immunoSEQ multiplex PCR; TCRdb's copy keeps in-frame clones and lacks some. This table has about 99,000 clones, about nine tenths appearing once. Here the sequenced sample was peripheral blood, taken 28 days after the second AZD1222 dose. These receptors all stem from an adult who received the AZD1222 COVID-19 vaccine.

This clone has only one observation. The rearrangement links TRBV28 to TRBJ1-2, with D unresolved. Trimming removed 5 bases at V and 4 bases at J, with 8 bases between. Looked up from germline, CDR1 is MDHEN and CDR2 is SYDVKM. CDR3 length equals 12 residues. CDR3: CASSPPIYGYTF. CDR3 coding DNA: TGTGCCAGCAGTCCCCCCATCTATGGCTACACCTTC.

In nucleotides, the CDR3 is TGTGCCAGCAGTTTCCGGACAGGGGGCGACGGGGAGCTGTTTTTT. Its translation: CASSFRTGGDGELFF. The chain has TRBV27 and TRBJ2-2, with 11 bases identical to TRBD1. This CDR3 comprises 15 residues. The germline V gene encodes CDR1 MNHEY and CDR2 SMNVEV (reference sequence). The ends lost 3 bases at V and 7 bases at J; junction bases unmatched: 4.

CDR3 loop: CASSPERSGNGELFF. CDR3 sequence (DNA): TGCGCCAGCAGCCCCGAGAGAAGCGGGAACGGGGAGCTGTTTTTT. This sequence joins TRBV5-1 and TRBJ2-2; 7 bases are shared with TRBD2. This CDR3 has 15 amino acids. Germline V gives CDR1 SGHRS, CDR2 YFSETQ. V was pared by 4 bases and J by 7 bases, with 10 bases of the junction left unmatched. The full variable domain, its missing parts supplied by reference TRBV5-1 and TRBJ2-2, is KAGVTQTPRYLIKTRGQQVTLSCSPISGHRSVSWYQQTPGQGLQFLFEYFSETQRNKGNFPGRFSGRQFSNSRSEMNVSTLELGDSALYLCASSPERSGNGELFFGEGSRLTVL.

The chain combines TRBV29-1 with TRBJ2-1; 10 bases line up with TRBD2. This CDR3 contains 15 residues. The germline gives CDR1 SQVTM, CDR2 ANQGSEA. V lost 2 bases, J lost 5 bases, and 6 bases stayed unmatched. The chain's CDR3 is CSVEWASGSNNEQFF. DNA of the CDR3: TGCAGCGTTGAATGGGCTAGCGGGAGCAACAATGAGCAGTTCTTC.

The chain links TRBV30 to TRBJ2-1; D is uncertain. The CDR3 covers 14 residues. V was trimmed by 1 base and J by 9 bases, leaving 16 bases between them. CDR1 GTSNPN and CDR2 SVGIG come from the germline V gene (reference sequence). For the CDR3, the DNA is TGTGCCTGGAGTGCCCCTGAGTGGGGTAGTGAGCAGTTCTTC. Its protein is CAWSAPEWGSEQFF. Supplemented by reference TRBV30 and TRBJ2-1, the full variable domain reads SQTIHQWPATLVQPVGSPLSLECTVEGTSNPNLYWYRQAAGRGLQLLFYSVGIGQISSEVPQNLSASRPQDRQFILSSKKLLLSDSGFYLCAWSAPEWGSEQFFGPGTRLTVL.

This chain joins TRBV27 and TRBJ2-1; D remains ambiguous. The CDR3 loop spans 16 amino acids. Trimming removed 4 bases at V and 4 bases at J, with 17 bases between. Germline CDR1 is MNHEY and CDR2 is SMNVEV (reference sequence). DNA for the CDR3: TGTGCCAGCAGTTCCCCGACGAAAACCTTTTACAATGAGCAGTTCTTC. It yields the protein CASSSPTKTFYNEQFF.

The chain carries TRBV28 and TRBJ1-5; 11 nucleotides line up with TRBD1. Germline V gene data show CDR1 as MDHEN and CDR2 as SYDVKM. The CDR3 is made up of 15 amino acids. V lost 5 bases to trimming and J lost 7 bases; unmatched junction nucleotides: 7. The CDR3 region is CASSRGTGGSQPQHF. The CDR3 DNA sequence: TGTGCCAGCAGTCGTGGGACAGGGGGTAGCCAGCCCCAGCATTTT.